A single sample is the source of the 9 T cell receptor beta chains below, sequenced in a study of T cell repertoires in cytomegalovirus infection. One entry per CDR3 protein results from TCRdb running MiXCR on the reads. Of hundreds of thousands of distinct CDR3 sequences in the sample, less than 40% were seen once. The specimen sequenced was PBMCs. The source is a human donor in good health (CMV status not recorded). Some clones in this sample may be carry-over from other donors' samples.

This clonotype was counted only a few times. The rearrangement uses TRBV14 and TRBJ2-2, with D perhaps matching TRBD1 (6 bases). The ends were cut back, 1 base at V and 3 bases at J, with 9 bases in the middle. The CDR3 contains 15 residues. From germline, CDR1 is SGHDN and CDR2 FVKESK. The CDR3: CASSQVGQYTGELFF. CDR3 DNA: TGTGCCAGCAGCCAAGTAGGACAGTACACCGGGGAGCTGTTTTTT.

This clonotype was recorded a few times. The chain recombines TRBV28 with TRBJ1-6; 8 bases match TRBD1. Trimming removed 2 bases from V and 3 bases from J; junction bases left unmatched: 18. Germline lookup yields CDR1 MDHEN and CDR2 SYDVKM. This CDR3 is 21 amino acids long. CDR3: CASSLGTGTGRPLNYNSPLHF. Written as DNA, the CDR3 is TGTGCCAGCAGTTTAGGAACCGGGACAGGAAGGCCTTTGAACTATAATTCACCCCTCCACTTT.

The chain combines TRBV29-1 with TRBJ2-1; D gene uncertain. Germline CDR1 is SQVTM and CDR2 is ANQGSEA. V was shortened by 2 bases and J by 7 bases, with 9 bases between the two germline ends. CDR3 length: 12 amino acids. CDR3 loop: CSVELGANEQFF. CDR3 DNA: TGCAGCGTTGAACTCGGTGCTAATGAGCAGTTCTTC.

There are many counts of this clonotype. The chain is built from TRBV7-2 and TRBJ1-2, with D hard to call. The CDR3 covers 14 residues. Per the germline V gene, CDR1 is SGHTA and CDR2 is FQGNSA. Trimming removed 5 bases from V and 0 bases from J, with 10 bases in between. The CDR3 protein is CASSRGSSNYGYTF. The CDR3, as DNA: TGTGCCAGCAGCCGCGGTAGCTCTAACTATGGCTACACCTTC.

This clonotype was observed at least ten times. The chain recombines TRBV10-3 with TRBJ2-7; 7 bases line up with TRBD1. The CDR3 contains 14 residues. Germline trimming cut 4 bases from V and 0 bases from J; bases unmatched to any gene: 3. Per the germline V gene, CDR1 is ENHRY and CDR2 is SYGVKD. CDR3 protein: CAISVQGVSYEQYF. In nucleotides, the CDR3 is TGTGCCATCAGTGTCCAGGGGGTCTCCTACGAGCAGTACTTC.

This sequence joins TRBV9 and TRBJ1-1; no firm D call. Germline V lookup: CDR1 SGDLS, CDR2 YYNGEE. The V and J ends lost 0 bases and 5 bases respectively, with 11 bases between them. The CDR3 is 14 amino acids. This CDR3 is CASSVDGRGTEAFF. Here the CDR3 DNA reads TGTGCCAGCAGCGTAGACGGGCGAGGGACTGAAGCTTTCTTT.

The chain has TRBV12-3 or TRBV12-4 and TRBJ2-5, with D hard to call. V was clipped by 3 bases and J by 5 bases, with 16 bases between them. This CDR3 comprises 15 residues. This chain's CDR3 is CASSLGGPSRETQYF. CDR3 DNA sequence: TGTGCCAGCAGTTTGGGCGGCCCCTCCAGGGAGACCCAGTACTTC.

This chain uses TRBV28 with TRBJ1-1; tentative D call: TRBD1 (5 bases). Trimming cost V 3 bases and J 7 bases, with 15 bases left between them. This CDR3 is 14 amino acids long. Germline V gene sequence: CDR1 MDHEN, CDR2 SYDVKM. As DNA, the CDR3 is TGTGCCAGCAGTTTCCGGGGCAGGACGGTTGAAGCTTTCTTT. Translation gives CASSFRGRTVEAFF. The full variable domain, rest sourced from reference TRBV28 and TRBJ1-1, is DVKVTQSSRYLVKRTGEKVFLECVQDMDHENMFWYRQDPGLGLRLIYFSYDVKMKEKGDIPEGYSVSREKKERFSLILESASTNQTSMYLCASSFRGRTVEAFFGQGTRLTVV.

This clonotype was detected only a few times. The chain couples TRBV3-1 to TRBJ2-1; 7 bases match TRBD2. CDR3 size: 14 residues. V dropped 1 base and J dropped 7; count of bases not matched to a gene: 4. Germline CDR1 LGHDT, CDR2 YNNKEL (reference sequence). The CDR3 sequence: CASSQGTLANEQFF. The CDR3 DNA sequence: TGTGCCAGCAGCCAAGGAACACTAGCGAATGAGCAGTTCTTC.